Shown below are 21 T cell receptor beta chains from a single sample sequenced in a study of CD8+CD57+ T cells in acquired aplastic anemia. Genomic DNA constituted the template upon which TCR beta VDJ and CDR3 profiling was performed. Each CDR3 protein is one row after TCRdb ran MiXCR on the reads. The sample has 350,000 to 450,000 distinct CDR3 sequences, about 70% seen once. Input material: sorted CD4+, CD8+, or CD8+CD57+ T cells (not recorded which) from PBMCs. The receptors were sampled from a human donor in good health, serving as a control.

This clonotype was seen repeatedly, ten times or more. The chain has TRBV12-3 or TRBV12-4 and TRBJ1-1, with D maybe TRBD1 (5 bases). Trimming left V 10 bases short and J 5 bases short, with 17 bases between. This CDR3 has 13 amino acids. CDR3 in amino acids: CATRRRGGTEAFF. The CDR3 DNA is TGTGCCACCCGCCGAAGGGGAGGAACTGAAGCTTTCTTT.

The chain carries TRBV7-9 and TRBJ1-3; D is unclear. Trimming took off 5 bases at V and 0 bases at J, with 14 bases between the two ends. This CDR3 contains 16 residues. The germline CDR1 and CDR2 sequences are SEHNR and FQNEAQ (reference sequence). CDR3 in amino acids: CASSLGRSSSGNTIYF. In DNA form, the CDR3 reads TGTGCCAGCAGCCTAGGTCGAAGTTCCTCTGGAAACACCATATATTTT.

This chain connects TRBV29-1 to TRBJ1-1; D unclear. The CDR3 runs to 13 residues. The V end was cut by 6 bases, the J end by 1 base, with 12 bases between. Germline CDR1 SQVTM, CDR2 ANQGSEA. The CDR3 DNA reads TGCAGCGTGGGGAGCGCAGGGAACACTGAAGCTTTCTTT. It is translated as CSVGSAGNTEAFF.

The chain uses TRBV12-3 or TRBV12-4 and TRBJ2-1, with TRBD1 matching 7 bases. This CDR3 has 16 amino acids. Unmatched junction bases numbered 12, after V lost 6 bases and J lost 4 bases. CDR3 loop: CASRLRTGGGYNEQFF. CDR3 DNA sequence: TGTGCCAGCAGATTGCGGACAGGAGGAGGATACAATGAGCAGTTCTTC.

A note on this clonotype: This CDR3 is missing its conserved last phenylalanine or tryptophan, likely due to a read error. The limits of the CDR3 on the DNA are not certain, so only TCRdb's listed CDR3 is given. The rearrangement joins TRBV19 to TRBJ1-2. Germline V gene data show CDR1 as LNHDA and CDR2 as SQIVND (reference sequence). The CDR3 numbers 14 amino acids, ends counted. The CDR3 is CASSMASNYDGYSC.

The chain links TRBV12-3 or TRBV12-4 to TRBJ2-1, with D perhaps TRBD1 (5 bases). The CDR3 is 16 amino acids. Trimming removed 3 bases from V and 2 bases from J, with 14 bases in between. This chain's CDR3 is CASSFAKKGPYNEQFF. The CDR3 nucleotides read TGTGCCAGCAGTTTCGCCAAGAAGGGGCCCTACAATGAGCAGTTCTTC.

This clonotype was seen only a few times. The chain has TRBV6-1 and TRBJ1-1; 7 bases map to TRBD1. The CDR3 loop spans 16 amino acids. V gave up 1 base and J gave up 0 bases; unmatched junction bases: 5. Germline lookup yields CDR1 MNHNS and CDR2 SASEGT. The chain's CDR3 is CASSEGAGGVNTEAFF. The CDR3 coding sequence is TGTGCCAGCAGTGAAGGGGCAGGGGGGGTGAACACTGAAGCTTTCTTT.

V is TRBV7-2 and J is TRBJ1-1; D uncertain. Germline V gene sequence: CDR1 SGHTA, CDR2 FQGNSA. The germline V and J ends were trimmed by 2 bases and 1 base, with 11 bases remaining between them. CDR3 length equals 15 residues. Here the CDR3 reads CASSLWLSQNTEAFF. The CDR3 DNA reads as TGTGCCAGCAGCTTATGGCTATCCCAGAACACTGAAGCTTTCTTT.

This clonotype was picked up many times. The chain combines TRBV5-6 with TRBJ2-3, with D perhaps being TRBD1 or TRBD2 (5 bases each). The V end was cut by 2 bases, the J end by 6 bases, with 13 bases between. Germline V gives CDR1 SGHDT, CDR2 YYEEEE. This CDR3 is built from 14 residues. CDR3 DNA sequence: TGTGCCAGCAGCTTATCGGGGCCATGGGATACGCAGTATTTT. Its protein is CASSLSGPWDTQYF. Full variable domain (remainder filled in from reference TRBV5-6 and TRBJ2-3): DAGVTQSPTHLIKTRGQQVTLRCSPKSGHDTVSWYQQALGQGPQFIFQYYEEEERQRGNFPDRFSGHQFPNYSSELNVNALLLGDSALYLCASSLSGPWDTQYFGPGTRLTVL.

This clonotype showed up many times. This chain links TRBV7-2 with TRBJ2-5; 11 positions agree with TRBD2. The end of the DNA aligns better with TRBJ2-3, so the J call may be wrong. In germline, CDR1 is SGHTA, CDR2 FQGNSA. This CDR3 has 13 amino acids. As DNA, the CDR3 is TGTGCCAGCAGCTTAGGACTAGCGGGGACGCAGTATTTT. Its translation: CASSLGLAGTQYF.

The chain has TRBV7-3 and TRBJ2-1, with 8 bases aligning to TRBD2. The germline V gene encodes CDR1 SGHTA and CDR2 FQGTGA. J gave up 16 bases and V 2 bases, and 16 bases lay outside the gene matches. This CDR3 has 15 amino acids. CDR3 DNA sequence: TGTGCCAGCAGCTTACCGGTAGCCGGGGGGGACCAACAATTCTTC. Its translation: CASSLPVAGGDQQFF.

Of note for this clonotype: Given the absence of the conserved phenylalanine or tryptophan at the CDR3 end, a read error is likely. Because the CDR3's place on the DNA is in doubt, the DNA is left out and the CDR3 is given as listed by TCRdb. The chain joins TRBV2 to TRBJ1-5. The CDR3 contains 15 residues when both ends are counted. Germline CDR1 SNHLY, CDR2 FYNNEI. The CDR3 here is CASSLREKFNPLHHG.

This clonotype was seen at least ten times. This chain connects TRBV30 to TRBJ1-4; D is ambiguous. Germline V lookup: CDR1 GTSNPN, CDR2 SVGIG (reference sequence). The CDR3 is made up of 14 amino acids. V was shortened by 2 bases and J by 8 bases, with 15 bases between the two germline ends. CDR3 bases: TGTGCCTGGAGTCGTGCTGGGGTGTGGGAAAAACTGTTTTTT. Protein: CAWSRAGVWEKLFF. The complete variable domain, with remaining parts taken from reference TRBV30 and TRBJ1-4, reads SQTIHQWPATLVQPVGSPLSLECTVEGTSNPNLYWYRQAAGRGLQLLFYSVGIGQISSEVPQNLSASRPQDRQFILSSKKLLLSDSGFYLCAWSRAGVWEKLFFGSGTQLSVL.

Note on this clonotype: This may stem from a read error, because a much larger clone lies one nucleotide away. This chain connects TRBV7-2 to TRBJ2-3, with D maybe TRBD2 (5 bases). Looked up from germline, CDR1 is SGHTA and CDR2 is FQGNSA. The CDR3 runs to 14 residues. V lost 5 bases and J lost 14, with 23 bases in between. CDR3 coding DNA: TGTGCCAGCAGCGGGGTCGACGGACTTGAGAACCGGTATTTT. Translating gives CASSGVDGLENRYF.

In regard to this clonotype: Its ends do not fully match the called genes, so a read error is possible. The chain combines TRBV9 with TRBJ1-6; D remains ambiguous. This CDR3 spans 15 amino acids. Germline V gene lookup returns CDR1 SGDLS and CDR2 YYNGEE. The CDR3: CASSLVVAPNSALHF. The CDR3 coding sequence is TGTGCCAGCAGCTTAGTGGTGGCCCCTAATTCAGCCCTCCACTTT.

V and J are TRBV9 and TRBJ2-7; 9 bases agree with TRBD2. This CDR3 comprises 14 residues. Germline V gene data show CDR1 as SGDLS and CDR2 as YYNGEE. Losses at the gene ends were 6 bases for V and 3 bases for J; bases not matched to a gene: 7. This chain's CDR3 is CASKSAGGLYEQYV. The CDR3 DNA sequence: TGTGCCAGCAAGTCCGCGGGGGGGCTCTACGAGCAGTACGTC.

Turning to this clonotype: Given the absence of the conserved phenylalanine or tryptophan at the CDR3 end, a read error is likely. The DNA is omitted, as the CDR3 cannot be located on it reliably, and the CDR3 follows TCRdb's listing. The chain combines TRBV9 with TRBJ1-2; no check of the table's D call, TRBD1, against the DNA was made. CDR1 is SGDLS, CDR2 YYNGEE, per germline. The CDR3 adds up to 13 amino acids, both ends counted. CDR3 loop: CASSGDSGANEKL.

The chain is built from TRBV5-1 and TRBJ2-1, with 8 bases fitting TRBD2. V dropped 4 bases and J dropped 5; count of bases not matched to a gene: 8. Germline assignment: CDR1 SGHRS and CDR2 YFSETQ. This CDR3 is 15 amino acids long. This CDR3 is CASSHGSGGHNEQFF. The CDR3 DNA reads TGCGCCAGCAGCCACGGGAGCGGGGGCCACAATGAGCAGTTCTTC.

This clonotype showed up just a few times. The rearrangement joins TRBV29-1 to TRBJ2-7; 8 nucleotides agree with TRBD2. The CDR3 extends over 14 amino acids. The germline CDR1 and CDR2 sequences are SQVTM and ANQGSEA. With 7 bases clipped from V and 0 bases from J, the junction kept 8 bases outside the gene matches. Here the CDR3 DNA reads TGCAGCGCCCGAGCGCGGGGGGACTCCTACGAGCAGTACTTC. Residues: CSARARGDSYEQYF.

The V call is TRBV25-1, the J call TRBJ2-1, with 10 nucleotides matching TRBD1. Trimming cost V 4 bases and J 10 bases; bases outside gene matches: 13. Germline V gene lookup returns CDR1 MGHDK and CDR2 SYGVNS. The CDR3 covers 16 residues. The CDR3 loop is CASSVAGTGEWKEQFF. DNA of the CDR3: TGTGCCAGCAGTGTAGCCGGGACAGGGGAATGGAAGGAGCAGTTCTTC. Together with reference TRBV25-1 and TRBJ2-1, the CDR3 gives the full variable domain: EADIYQTPRYLVIGTGKKITLECSQTMGHDKMYWYQQDPGMELHLIHYSYGVNSTEKGDLSSESTVSRIRTEHFPLTLESARPSHTSQYLCASSVAGTGEWKEQFFGPGTRLTVL.

This chain uses TRBV20-1 with TRBJ1-3; maybe TRBD1 (6 bases). The V and J ends lost 4 bases and 0 bases respectively, with 10 bases between them. The CDR3 consists of 14 residues. Germline V lookup: CDR1 DFQATT, CDR2 SNEGSKA (reference sequence). The CDR3 region is CSAMGHASGNTIYF. The CDR3 DNA reads TGCAGTGCTATGGGACACGCCTCTGGAAACACCATATATTTT.